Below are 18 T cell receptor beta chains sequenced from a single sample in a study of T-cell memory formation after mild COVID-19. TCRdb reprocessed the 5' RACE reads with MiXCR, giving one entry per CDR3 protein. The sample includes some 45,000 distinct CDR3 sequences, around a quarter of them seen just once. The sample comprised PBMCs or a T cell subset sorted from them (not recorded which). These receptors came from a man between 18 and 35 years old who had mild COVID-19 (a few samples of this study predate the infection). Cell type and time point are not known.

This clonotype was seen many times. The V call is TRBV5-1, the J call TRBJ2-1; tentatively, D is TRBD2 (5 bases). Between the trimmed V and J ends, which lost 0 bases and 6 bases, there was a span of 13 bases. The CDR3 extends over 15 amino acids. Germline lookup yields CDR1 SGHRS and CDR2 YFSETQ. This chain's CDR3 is CASSLAVLASNEQFF. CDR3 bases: TGCGCCAGCAGCTTGGCCGTTCTAGCAAGCAATGAGCAGTTCTTC.

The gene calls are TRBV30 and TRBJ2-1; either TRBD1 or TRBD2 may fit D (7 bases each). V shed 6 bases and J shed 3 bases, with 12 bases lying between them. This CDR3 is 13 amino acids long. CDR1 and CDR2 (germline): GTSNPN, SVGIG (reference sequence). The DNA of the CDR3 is TGTGCCTGTCCAGGGGGGGGCTACAATGAGCAGTTCTTC. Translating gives CACPGGGYNEQFF. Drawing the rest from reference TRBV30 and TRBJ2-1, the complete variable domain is SQTIHQWPATLVQPVGSPLSLECTVEGTSNPNLYWYRQAAGRGLQLLFYSVGIGQISSEVPQNLSASRPQDRQFILSSKKLLLSDSGFYLCACPGGGYNEQFFGPGTRLTVL.

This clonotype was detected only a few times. The DNA for the CDR3 is TGTGCCAGCCTTACCTCGATTTTCCCCGGGACAGGGGGCAATGGGGCCAACGTCCTGACTTTC. As protein: CASLTSIFPGTGGNGANVLTF. The V call is TRBV28, the J call TRBJ2-6, with TRBD1 matching 12 bases. The CDR3 length is 21 residues. The trim removed 8 bases at V and 3 bases at J, leaving 20 bases unmatched. Germline assignment: CDR1 MDHEN and CDR2 SYDVKM.

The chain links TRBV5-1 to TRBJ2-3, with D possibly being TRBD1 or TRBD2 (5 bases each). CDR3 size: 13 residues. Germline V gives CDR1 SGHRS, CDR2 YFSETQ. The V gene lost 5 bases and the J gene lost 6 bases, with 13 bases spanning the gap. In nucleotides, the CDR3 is TGCGCCAGCAGTCCGGGGCCCGAGGATACGCAGTATTTT. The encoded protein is CASSPGPEDTQYF.

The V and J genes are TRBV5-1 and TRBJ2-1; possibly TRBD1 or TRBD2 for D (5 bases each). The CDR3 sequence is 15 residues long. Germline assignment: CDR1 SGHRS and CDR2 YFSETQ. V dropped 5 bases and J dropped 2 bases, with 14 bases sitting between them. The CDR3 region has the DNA TGCGCCAGCAGACTCTCAGGGACCCCCTACAATGAGCAGTTCTTC. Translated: CASRLSGTPYNEQFF.

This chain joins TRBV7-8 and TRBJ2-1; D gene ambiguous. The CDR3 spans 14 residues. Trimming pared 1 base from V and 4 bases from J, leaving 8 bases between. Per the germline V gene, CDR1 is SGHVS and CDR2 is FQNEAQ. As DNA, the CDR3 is TGTGCCAGCAGCTTAGTAGGTGTTTACAATGAGCAGTTCTTC. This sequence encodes CASSLVGVYNEQFF.

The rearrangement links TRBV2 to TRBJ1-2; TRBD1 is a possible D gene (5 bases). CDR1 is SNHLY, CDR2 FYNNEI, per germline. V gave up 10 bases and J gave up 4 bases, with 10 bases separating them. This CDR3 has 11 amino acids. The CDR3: CAIGQTYGYTF. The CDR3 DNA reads TGTGCCATCGGACAAACCTATGGCTACACCTTC.

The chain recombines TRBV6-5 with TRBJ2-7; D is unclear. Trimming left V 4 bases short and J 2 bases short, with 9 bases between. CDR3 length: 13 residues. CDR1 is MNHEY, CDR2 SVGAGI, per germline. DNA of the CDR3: TGTGCCAGCAGTTCATCCAGCCCCTACGAGCAGTACTTC. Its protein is CASSSSSPYEQYF.

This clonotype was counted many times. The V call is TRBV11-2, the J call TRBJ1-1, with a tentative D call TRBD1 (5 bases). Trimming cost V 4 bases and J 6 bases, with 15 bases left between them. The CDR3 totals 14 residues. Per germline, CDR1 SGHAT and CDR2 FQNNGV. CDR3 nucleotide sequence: TGTGCCAGCAGCTCCCCGGCAGGGTCGCCTGAAGCTTTCTTT. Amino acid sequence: CASSSPAGSPEAFF.

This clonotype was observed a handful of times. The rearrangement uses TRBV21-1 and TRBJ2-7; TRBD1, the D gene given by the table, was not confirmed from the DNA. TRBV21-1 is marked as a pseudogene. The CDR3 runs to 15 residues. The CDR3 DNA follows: TGTGCCAGCAGCAAAGTGAGTAGGGGTATTGACGAGCAGTACGTC. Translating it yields CASSKVSRGIDEQYV.

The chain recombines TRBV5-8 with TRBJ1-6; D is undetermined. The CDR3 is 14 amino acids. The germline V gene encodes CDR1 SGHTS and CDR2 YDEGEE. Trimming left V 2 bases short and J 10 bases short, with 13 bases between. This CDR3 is CASSFKRLGSPLHF. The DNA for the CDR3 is TGTGCCAGCAGCTTTAAGCGTCTTGGGTCACCCCTCCACTTT.

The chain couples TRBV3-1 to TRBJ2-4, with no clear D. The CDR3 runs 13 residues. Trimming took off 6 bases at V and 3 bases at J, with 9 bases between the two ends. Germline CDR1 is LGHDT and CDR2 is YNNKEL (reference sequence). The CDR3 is CASSRASKNIQYF. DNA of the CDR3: TGTGCCAGCAGTCGGGCTAGCAAAAACATTCAGTACTTC.

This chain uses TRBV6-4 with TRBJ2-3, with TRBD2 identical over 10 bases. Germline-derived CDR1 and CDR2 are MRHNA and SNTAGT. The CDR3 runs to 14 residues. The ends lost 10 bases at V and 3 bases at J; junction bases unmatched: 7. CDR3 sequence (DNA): TGTGCCACTTCCAAGCGGGGGGGAACAGATACGCAGTATTTT. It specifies CATSKRGGTDTQYF.

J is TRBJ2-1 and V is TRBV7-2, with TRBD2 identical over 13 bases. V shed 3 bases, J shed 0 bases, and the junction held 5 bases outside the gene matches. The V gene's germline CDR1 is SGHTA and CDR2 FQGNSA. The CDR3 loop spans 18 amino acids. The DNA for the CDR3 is TGTGCCAGCAGCTTCATACTAGCGGGGGGGATCTCCTACAATGAGCAGTTCTTC. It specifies CASSFILAGGISYNEQFF.

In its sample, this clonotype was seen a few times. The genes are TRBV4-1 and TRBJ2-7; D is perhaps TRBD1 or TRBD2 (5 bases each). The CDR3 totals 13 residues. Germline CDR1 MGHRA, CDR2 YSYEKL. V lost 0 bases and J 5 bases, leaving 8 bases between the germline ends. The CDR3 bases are TGCGCCAGCAGCCAAGATCGGGGCGACGAGCAGTACGTC. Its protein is CASSQDRGDEQYV.

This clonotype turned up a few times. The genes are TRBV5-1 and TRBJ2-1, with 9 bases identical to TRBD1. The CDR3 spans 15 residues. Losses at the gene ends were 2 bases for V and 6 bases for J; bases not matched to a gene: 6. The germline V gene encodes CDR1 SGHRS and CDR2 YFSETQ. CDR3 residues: CASSFIRDRVNEQFF. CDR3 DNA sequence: TGCGCCAGCAGCTTCATCCGGGACAGGGTCAATGAGCAGTTCTTC.

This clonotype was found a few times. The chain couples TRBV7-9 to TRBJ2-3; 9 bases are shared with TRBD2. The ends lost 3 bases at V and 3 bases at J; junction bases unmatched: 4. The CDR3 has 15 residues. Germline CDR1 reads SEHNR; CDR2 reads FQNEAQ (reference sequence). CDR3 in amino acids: CASSLASGDTDTQYF. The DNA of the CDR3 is TGTGCCAGCAGCTTGGCTAGCGGGGATACAGATACGCAGTATTTT.

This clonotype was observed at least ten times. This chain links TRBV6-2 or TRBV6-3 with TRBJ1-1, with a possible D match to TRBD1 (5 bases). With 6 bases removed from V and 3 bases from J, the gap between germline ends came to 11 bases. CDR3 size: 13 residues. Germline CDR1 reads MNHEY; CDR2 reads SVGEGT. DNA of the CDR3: TGTGCCAGCAGGTGGGGCGCCGACACTGAAGCTTTCTTT. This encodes CASRWGADTEAFF.